The 26 T cell receptor beta chains below all came from one sample that was sequenced in a study of cytomegalovirus exposure and HLA in healthy donors. A multiplex PCR was run with 60 Vbeta primers and 13 Jbeta primers. The table came from immunoSEQ multiplex PCR; TCRdb's copy has only in-frame clones and leaves some out. The sample has about 120,000 clones, 82% seen once. The specimen sequenced was PBMCs. These receptors were obtained from a woman under 30 in good health and CMV-seronegative.

CDR3 DNA: TGTGCCAGCAGCTTAGCCCTAGCGGGGGTCACAGATACGCAGTATTTT. Translated: CASSLALAGVTDTQYF. The chain employs TRBV7-2 and TRBJ2-3, with TRBD2 matching 10 bases. The length of the CDR3 is 16 residues. The junction had 2 bases not matched to a gene; V was cut back by 0 bases and J by 2 bases. Looked up from germline, CDR1 is SGHTA and CDR2 is FQGNSA.

The chain links TRBV30 to TRBJ1-5, with 9 bases that match TRBD1. Germline assignment: CDR1 GTSNPN and CDR2 SVGIG (reference sequence). CDR3 size: 15 residues. V shed 0 bases, J shed 3 bases, and the junction held 3 bases outside the gene matches. The CDR3 DNA sequence: TGTGCCTGGAGTGTACGACAGGGGGACAATCAGCCCCAGCATTTT. Amino acid sequence: CAWSVRQGDNQPQHF.

This clone was seen once. The DNA of the CDR3 is TGTGCCAGCTCACCACCGAACAGGGCCTCTGAAGCTTTCTTT. Translating gives CASSPPNRASEAFF. The chain carries TRBV18 and TRBJ1-1, with D possibly TRBD1 on 6 matching bases. The CDR3 is made up of 14 amino acids. The germline V gene has CDR1 KGHSH and CDR2 LQKENI. The V and J ends lost 0 bases and 6 bases respectively, with 11 bases between them.

This clone was seen more than once but under ten times. V is TRBV6-1 and J is TRBJ2-7, with D possibly TRBD2 on 6 matching bases. The length of the CDR3 is 15 residues. Germline CDR1 and CDR2: MNHNS and SASEGT. The germline V and J ends were trimmed by 1 base and 1 base, with 11 bases remaining between them. The CDR3 protein is CASSEDGGGSYEQYF. For the CDR3, the DNA is TGTGCCAGCAGTGAAGACGGGGGAGGTTCCTACGAGCAGTACTTC.

CDR3 DNA sequence: TGTGCCAGCAGCTCTGGGACAGGGACAAACTATGGCTACACCTTC. It specifies CASSSGTGTNYGYTF. The chain uses TRBV7-9 and TRBJ1-2, with 9 bases that match TRBD1. Germline loops: CDR1 SEHNR, CDR2 FQNEAQ (reference sequence). The CDR3 length is 15 residues. With 4 bases clipped from V and 2 bases from J, the junction kept 5 bases outside the gene matches.

The chain is built from TRBV7-2 and TRBJ1-2; 9 bases are a match to TRBD1. There are 15 residues in the CDR3. Germline CDR1 and CDR2: SGHTA and FQGNSA. The ends lost 3 bases at V and 3 bases at J; junction bases unmatched: 5. CDR3 protein: CASSFRTGDDYGYTF. As DNA, the CDR3 is TGTGCCAGCAGCTTCCGGACAGGGGACGACTATGGCTACACCTTC.

The DNA for the CDR3 is TGTGCCAGCAGCCCCGGAGGGATCTCCGTTTCTATGAACACTGAAGCTTTCTTT. Its protein is CASSPGGISVSMNTEAFF. The chain carries TRBV5-8 and TRBJ1-1, with D unresolved. Trimming cost V 4 bases and J 0 bases, with 22 bases left between them. This CDR3 region has 18 residues. Germline V gene data show CDR1 as SGHTS and CDR2 as YDEGEE.

The chain joins TRBV6-5 to TRBJ1-3; 7 bases line up with TRBD1. J gave up 3 bases and V 8 bases, and 10 bases lay outside the gene matches. Germline V CDR1 and CDR2: MNHEY, SVGAGI. The CDR3 has 15 amino acids. CDR3 amino acids: CASASIGGLGNTIYF. CDR3 nucleotides: TGTGCCAGCGCTAGCATAGGGGGCCTTGGAAACACCATATATTTT.

A note on this clone: Within the sample, other DNA sequences also encode this same CDR3. The chain combines TRBV2 with TRBJ2-7, with 10 bases identical to TRBD2. Germline V gives CDR1 SNHLY, CDR2 FYNNEI. With 9 bases clipped from V and 2 bases from J, the junction kept 10 bases outside the gene matches. The length of the CDR3 is 15 residues. The CDR3 DNA follows: TGTGCCAGTAAAACCGGGACTAGCGCACCCTACGAGCAGTACTTC. Protein sequence: CASKTGTSAPYEQYF.

A few counts support this clone. Here the CDR3 DNA reads TGTGCCAGCAGTTTAGCCCGGACAGGATACTACGAGCAGTACTTC. It specifies CASSLARTGYYEQYF. The chain has TRBV27 and TRBJ2-7; TRBD1 agrees at 7 bases. Germline CDR1 MNHEY, CDR2 SMNVEV (reference sequence). CDR3 size: 15 residues. Unmatched junction bases numbered 7, after V lost 2 bases and J lost 3 bases.

This rearrangement joins TRBV11-3 to TRBJ1-2, with TRBD1 identical over 8 bases. The CDR3 loop spans 15 amino acids. Germline V lookup: CDR1 SGHNT, CDR2 YENEEA. Losses at the gene ends were 3 bases for V and 7 bases for J; bases not matched to a gene: 10. CDR3 bases: TGTGCCAGCAGCTTGGGACAGGTTGTCGGGGGTGGCTACACCTTC. Translating it yields CASSLGQVVGGGYTF.

This chain links TRBV9 with TRBJ2-3; possible D gene TRBD2, 5 bases. From germline, CDR1 is SGDLS and CDR2 YYNGEE. The CDR3 is 12 amino acids. V was cut by 1 base and J by 6 bases, with 6 bases left in between. CDR3 in amino acids: CASSVTGDTQYF. DNA of the CDR3: TGTGCCAGCAGCGTAACGGGGGATACGCAGTATTTT.

The chain recombines TRBV7-2 with TRBJ1-1; TRBD1 matches 10 bases. In germline, CDR1 is SGHTA, CDR2 FQGNSA. With 6 bases clipped from V and 1 base from J, the junction kept 11 bases outside the gene matches. The CDR3 has 17 residues. In nucleotides, the CDR3 is TGTGCCAGCAGAGACAGGGGGCGTCTTCACGGGAACACTGAAGCTTTCTTT. Protein: CASRDRGRLHGNTEAFF.

V usage is TRBV7-2 and J usage is TRBJ2-5, with 13 bases matching TRBD2. Germline V lookup: CDR1 SGHTA, CDR2 FQGNSA. Unmatched junction bases numbered 11, after V lost 5 bases and J lost 2 bases. The CDR3 spans 18 residues. CDR3 loop: CASSQRRWTSGGQETQYF. The CDR3, as DNA: TGTGCCAGCAGCCAACGACGATGGACTAGCGGGGGACAAGAGACCCAGTACTTC.

The chain has TRBV4-1 and TRBJ2-1; possibly TRBD2 for D (6 bases). Germline CDR1 and CDR2: MGHRA and YSYEKL. Trimming stripped 0 bases from V and 6 bases from J, with 9 bases between. The CDR3 runs to 14 residues. This CDR3 reads CASSQERRANEQFF. The CDR3 nucleotides are TGCGCCAGCAGCCAAGAACGGAGGGCCAATGAGCAGTTCTTC.

Concerning this clone: A junction end diverges from the germline sequence, so it may reflect a read error. This sequence joins TRBV6-1 and TRBJ2-4; maybe TRBD2 (5 bases). Germline V gene lookup returns CDR1 MNHNS and CDR2 SASEGT. This CDR3 comprises 16 residues. In nucleotides, the CDR3 is TGTGCCAGCAGTGAAGTGGGTGGGCTAGCCAAAAACAGTCAGTACTTC. Translating gives CASSEVGGLAKNSQYF.

The chain couples TRBV2 to TRBJ2-7; D may be TRBD2 (5 bases). This CDR3 comprises 14 residues. Between the trimmed V and J ends, which lost 7 bases and 3 bases, there was a span of 16 bases. Germline CDR1 and CDR2: SNHLY and FYNNEI. CDR3 in amino acids: CASMDVGRDYEQYF. For the CDR3, the DNA is TGTGCCAGCATGGATGTCGGACGGGACTACGAGCAGTACTTC.

The J gene is TRBJ1-1, the V gene TRBV7-2; no clear D. Germline V gene data show CDR1 as SGHTA and CDR2 as FQGNSA. This CDR3 is 14 amino acids long. V gave up 7 bases and J gave up 1 base, with 13 bases separating them. CDR3 region: CASTPSTANTEAFF. The DNA for the CDR3 is TGTGCCAGCACCCCTAGCACAGCGAACACTGAAGCTTTCTTT.

This clone showed up just a few times. The genes are TRBV6-5 and TRBJ2-7; D is possibly TRBD2 (7 bases). The V gene lost 7 bases and the J gene lost 2 bases, with 18 bases spanning the gap. The germline V gene encodes CDR1 MNHEY and CDR2 SVGAGI. The CDR3 is made up of 15 amino acids. CDR3 amino acids: CASTGRGRGTYEQYF. The DNA for the CDR3 is TGTGCCAGCACCGGGCGGGGGCGGGGAACCTACGAGCAGTACTTC.

This rearrangement joins TRBV5-1 to TRBJ1-1; 7 bases are shared with TRBD1. CDR3 length: 16 residues. CDR1 is SGHRS and CDR2 is YFSETQ in the germline V gene. J gave up 0 bases and V 2 bases, and 7 bases lay outside the gene matches. The CDR3 DNA sequence: TGCGCCAGCAGCTTTTCAGCCGGGACAGTGAACACTGAAGCTTTCTTT. It translates to CASSFSAGTVNTEAFF.

V usage is TRBV15 and J usage is TRBJ1-1; D uncertain. This CDR3 region has 15 residues. In germline, CDR1 is LNHNV, CDR2 YYDKDF (reference sequence). The germline V and J ends were trimmed by 3 bases and 5 bases, with 16 bases remaining between them. CDR3: CATSRGFGVRTEAFF. The CDR3, as DNA: TGTGCCACCAGCAGGGGCTTCGGGGTCAGAACTGAAGCTTTCTTT.

The genes are TRBV7-6 and TRBJ1-4; 7 bases match TRBD1. Germline CDR1 and CDR2: SGHVS and FNYEAQ. The V gene end was trimmed by 5 bases and the J gene end by 7 bases; junction bases not matched to a gene: 10. This CDR3 has 15 amino acids. CDR3 sequence reads: CASSTDRAGGEKLFF. Written as DNA, the CDR3 is TGTGCCAGCAGCACTGACAGGGCAGGGGGTGAAAAACTGTTTTTT.

This clone showed up just once. The chain joins TRBV15 to TRBJ1-2; 8 bases agree with TRBD1. The CDR3 sequence is 18 residues long. Germline V lookup: CDR1 LNHNV, CDR2 YYDKDF (reference sequence). Trimming removed 0 bases from V and 8 bases from J; junction bases left unmatched: 17. Written as DNA, the CDR3 is TGTGCCACCAGCAGAGATCCGCTCCGGACAGGGAGGTTGTGGGGCTACACCTTC. This gives the protein CATSRDPLRTGRLWGYTF.

This clone was counted once. DNA for the CDR3: TGTGCCAGCAGCAAGCGGGAGGGGTCCTACGAGCAGTACTTC. Its protein is CASSKREGSYEQYF. V is TRBV27 and J is TRBJ2-5; 10 bases fit TRBD2. The DNA end favors TRBJ2-7, so the J call may be wrong. Germline CDR1 is MNHEY and CDR2 is SMNVEV (reference sequence). CDR3 length: 14 residues.

The CDR3 region is CASSLARLNEKLFF. In nucleotides, the CDR3 is TGTGCCAGCAGTTTGGCACGATTGAATGAAAAACTGTTTTTT. The chain uses TRBV27 and TRBJ1-4; no firm D call. Germline CDR1 MNHEY, CDR2 SMNVEV (reference sequence). This CDR3 is 14 amino acids long. Trimming cost V 3 bases and J 5 bases, with 10 bases left between them.

The J gene is TRBJ1-2, the V gene TRBV7-9; no clear D. Germline values: CDR1 SEHNR, CDR2 FQNEAQ (reference sequence). CDR3 length: 12 amino acids. V lost 5 bases to trimming and J lost 8 bases, with 12 bases between them. This chain's CDR3 is CASSPQGEGYTF. The CDR3 region has the DNA TGTGCCAGCAGCCCACAAGGAGAAGGCTACACCTTC. Full variable domain (rest looked up from reference TRBV7-9 and TRBJ1-2): DTGVSQNPRHKITKRGQNVTFRCDPISEHNRLYWYRQTLGQGPEFLTYFQNEAQLEKSRLLSDRFSAERPKGSFSTLEIQRTEQGDSAMYLCASSPQGEGYTFGSGTRLTVV.